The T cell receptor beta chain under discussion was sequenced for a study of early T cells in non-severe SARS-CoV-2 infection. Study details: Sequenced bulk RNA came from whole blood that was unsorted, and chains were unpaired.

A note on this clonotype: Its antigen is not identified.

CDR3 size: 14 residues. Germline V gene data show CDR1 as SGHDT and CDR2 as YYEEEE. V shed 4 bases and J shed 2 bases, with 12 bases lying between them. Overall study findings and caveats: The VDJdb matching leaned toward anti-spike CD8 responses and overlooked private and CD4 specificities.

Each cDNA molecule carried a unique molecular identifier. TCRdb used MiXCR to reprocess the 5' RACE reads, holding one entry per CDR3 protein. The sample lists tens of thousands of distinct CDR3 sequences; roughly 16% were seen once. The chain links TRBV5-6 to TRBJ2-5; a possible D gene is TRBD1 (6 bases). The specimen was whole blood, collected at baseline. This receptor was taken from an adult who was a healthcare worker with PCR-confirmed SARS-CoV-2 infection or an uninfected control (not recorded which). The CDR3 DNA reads TGTGCCAGCAGCCGACAGGCAACTCAAGAGACCCAGTACTTC. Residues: CASSRQATQETQYF.